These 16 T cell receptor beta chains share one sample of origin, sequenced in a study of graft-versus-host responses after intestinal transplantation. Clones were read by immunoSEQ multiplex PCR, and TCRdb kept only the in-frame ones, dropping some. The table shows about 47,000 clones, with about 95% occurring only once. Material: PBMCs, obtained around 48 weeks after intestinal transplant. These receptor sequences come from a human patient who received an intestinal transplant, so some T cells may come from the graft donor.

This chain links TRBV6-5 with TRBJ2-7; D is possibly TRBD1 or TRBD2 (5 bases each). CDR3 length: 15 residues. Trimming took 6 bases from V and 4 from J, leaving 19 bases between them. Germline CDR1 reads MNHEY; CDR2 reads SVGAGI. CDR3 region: CASRAAGRASYEQYF. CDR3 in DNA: TGTGCCAGCAGGGCCGCGGGCAGGGCCTCTTACGAGCAGTACTTC.

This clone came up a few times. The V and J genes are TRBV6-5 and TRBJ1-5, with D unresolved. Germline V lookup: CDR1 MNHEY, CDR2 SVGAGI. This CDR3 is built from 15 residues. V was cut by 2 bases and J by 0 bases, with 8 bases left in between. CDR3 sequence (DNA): TGTGCCAGCAGTTACAGGCGCTATAGCAATCAGCCCCAGCATTTT. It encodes CASSYRRYSNQPQHF.

The CDR3 bases are TGTGCCAGCAGCCCAGGACAGAACAATCAGCCCCAGCATTTT. It codes for CASSPGQNNQPQHF. The chain uses TRBV11-2 and TRBJ1-5; D might be TRBD1 (6 bases). Germline assignment: CDR1 SGHAT and CDR2 FQNNGV. The CDR3 totals 14 residues. The ends were cut back, 5 bases at V and 3 bases at J, with 11 bases in the middle.

Here the CDR3 DNA reads TGTGCCAGCAGCGGCGGGACTACCACAGATACGCAGTATTTT. Encoded protein: CASSGGTTTDTQYF. J is TRBJ2-3 and V is TRBV9, with 7 positions matching TRBD2. Germline CDR1 is SGDLS and CDR2 is YYNGEE. The J segment lost 2 bases and the V segment lost 3 bases, leaving 3 bases of the junction unmatched. The CDR3 consists of 14 residues. Combining the CDR3 with reference TRBV9 and TRBJ2-3 gives the whole variable domain DSGVTQTPKHLITATGQRVTLRCSPRSGDLSVYWYQQSLDQGLQFLIQYYNGEERAKGNILERFSAQQFPDLHSELNLSSLELGDSALYFCASSGGTTTDTQYFGPGTRLTVL.

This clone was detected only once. In DNA, the CDR3 is TGCGCCAGCGGCCTAGTGGACCACGAGCAGTACTTC. Amino acids: CASGLVDHEQYF. The chain links TRBV10-2 to TRBJ2-7, with D uncertain. V was cut by 8 bases and J by 5 bases, with 13 bases left in between. CDR3 length equals 12 residues. Germline assignment: CDR1 WSHSY and CDR2 SAAADI.

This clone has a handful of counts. CDR3 DNA sequence: TGTGCCAGCAGCTTGGATCCCAGTGGCGAGCAGTACTTC. It codes for CASSLDPSGEQYF. J is TRBJ2-7 and V is TRBV7-6; D ambiguous. V lost 3 bases and J 6 bases, leaving 12 bases between the germline ends. CDR3 size: 13 residues. Germline V lookup: CDR1 SGHVS, CDR2 FNYEAQ. The entire variable domain, with the rest obtained from reference TRBV7-6 and TRBJ2-7, is as follows: GAGVSQSPRYKVTKRGQDVALRCDPISGHVSLYWYRQALGQGPEFLTYFNYEAQQDKSGLPNDRFSAERPEGSISTLTIQRTEQRDSAMYRCASSLDPSGEQYFGPGTRLTVT.

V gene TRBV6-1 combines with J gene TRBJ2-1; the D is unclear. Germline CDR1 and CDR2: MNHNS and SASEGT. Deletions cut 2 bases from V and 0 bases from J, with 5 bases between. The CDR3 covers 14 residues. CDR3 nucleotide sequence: TGTGCCAGCAGTGAATGGGACTCCTACAATGAGCAGTTCTTC. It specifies CASSEWDSYNEQFF.

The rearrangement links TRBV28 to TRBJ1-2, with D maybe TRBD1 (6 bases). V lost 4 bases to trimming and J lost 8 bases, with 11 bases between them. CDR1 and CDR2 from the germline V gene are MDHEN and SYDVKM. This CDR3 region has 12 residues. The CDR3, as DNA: TGTGCCAGCAGTTATACAGGGCACGGCTACACCTTC. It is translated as CASSYTGHGYTF.

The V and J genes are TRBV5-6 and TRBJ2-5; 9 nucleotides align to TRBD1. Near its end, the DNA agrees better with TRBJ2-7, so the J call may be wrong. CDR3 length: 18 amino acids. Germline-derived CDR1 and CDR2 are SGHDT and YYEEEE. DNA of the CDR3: TGTGCCAGCAGCCCGGTGGGGGGACCGGGACAGGGCTCCTACGAGCAGTACTTC. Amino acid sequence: CASSPVGGPGQGSYEQYF.

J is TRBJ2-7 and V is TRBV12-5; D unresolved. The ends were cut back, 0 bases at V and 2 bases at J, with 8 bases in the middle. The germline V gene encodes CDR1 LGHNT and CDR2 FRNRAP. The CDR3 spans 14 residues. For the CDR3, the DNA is TGTGCTAGTGGTTTGGTACCGACCGCCTACGAGCAGTACTTC. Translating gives CASGLVPTAYEQYF.

The CDR3 is CASSWDRNTEAFF. In nucleotides, the CDR3 is TGTGCCAGCAGTTGGGACAGGAACACTGAAGCTTTCTTT. The chain joins TRBV6-1 to TRBJ1-1; 7 positions match TRBD1. Germline V gene sequence: CDR1 MNHNS, CDR2 SASEGT. The CDR3 is 13 residues long. V lost 5 bases and J lost 1; bases outside the gene matches: 1.

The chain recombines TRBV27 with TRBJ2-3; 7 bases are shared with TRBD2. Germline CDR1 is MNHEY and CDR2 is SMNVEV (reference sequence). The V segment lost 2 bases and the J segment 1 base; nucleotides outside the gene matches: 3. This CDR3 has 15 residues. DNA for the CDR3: TGTGCCAGCAGTTTACGGGGGGTTGGCACAGATACGCAGTATTTT. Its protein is CASSLRGVGTDTQYF.

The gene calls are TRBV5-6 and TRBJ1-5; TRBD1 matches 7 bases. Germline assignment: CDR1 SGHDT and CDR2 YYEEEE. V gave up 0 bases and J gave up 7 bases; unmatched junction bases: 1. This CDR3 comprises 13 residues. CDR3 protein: CASSLGGGQPQHF. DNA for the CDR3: TGTGCCAGCAGCTTGGGAGGGGGCCAGCCCCAGCATTTT.

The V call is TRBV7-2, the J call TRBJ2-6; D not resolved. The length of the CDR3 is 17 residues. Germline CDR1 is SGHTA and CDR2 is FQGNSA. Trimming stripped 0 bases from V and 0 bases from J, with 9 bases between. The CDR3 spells CASSLARPDSGANVLTF. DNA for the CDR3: TGTGCCAGCAGCTTAGCTCGTCCGGACTCTGGGGCCAACGTCCTGACTTTC. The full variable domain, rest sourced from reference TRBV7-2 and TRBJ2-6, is GAGVSQSPSNKVTEKGKDVELRCDPISGHTALYWYRQSLGQGLEFLIYFQGNSAPDKSGLPSDRFSAERTGGSVSTLTIQRTQQEDSAVYLCASSLARPDSGANVLTFGAGSRLTVL.

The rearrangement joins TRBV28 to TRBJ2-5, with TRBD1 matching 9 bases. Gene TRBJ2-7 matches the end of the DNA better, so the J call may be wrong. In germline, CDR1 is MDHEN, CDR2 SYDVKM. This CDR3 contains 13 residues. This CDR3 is CASRDRAVYEQYF. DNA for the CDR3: TGTGCCAGCCGGGACAGGGCGGTCTACGAGCAGTACTTC.

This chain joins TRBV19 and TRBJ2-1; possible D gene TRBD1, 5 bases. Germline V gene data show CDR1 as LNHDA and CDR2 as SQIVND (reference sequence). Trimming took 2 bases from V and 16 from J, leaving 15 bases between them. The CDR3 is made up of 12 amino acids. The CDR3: CASSIQGSGSFF. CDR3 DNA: TGTGCCAGTAGTATACAGGGTTCCGGGTCCTTCTTC.